This TCR beta chain was found in a study of human T cells and chemical hapten exposure. Noted time point: patch test 2, 6 weeks after DPC sensitization. Treatment here: therapeutic diphenylcyclopropenone sensitization with weekly scalp DPC. Only after blood had been drawn was each patch test applied. During construction of the library, unique molecular identifiers were attached to individual cDNA molecules for quantitative, reproducible TCR counting. TCRdb reanalysed the RACE reads using MiXCR and keeps one entry per CDR3 protein. The data contain about 41,000 distinct CDR3 sequences, 3% to 3.5% of them seen just once; the ten biggest clones take up roughly 7.3%. Germline lookup yields CDR1 MDHEN and CDR2 SYDVKM. The CDR3 spans 17 residues. V was clipped by 5 bases and J by 5 bases; unmatched bases: 13. Findings and limits, study-wide: Higher patch test scores went with higher counts of PT1 expanded TCRs. Expanded TCRs created a significantly greater count of big CDR3 similarity clusters than controls did.

The sample holds many counts of this clonotype. The antigen remains undetermined. This rearrangement joins TRBV28 to TRBJ1-4; 8 nucleotides align to TRBD1. The sample in question was whole blood, obtained in connection with sensitization to the hapten diphenylcyclopropenone (DPC). This TCR was sampled from a man between 35 and 55 years old with alopecia areata. Some clones in this sample may be carry-over from other donors' samples. Here the CDR3 reads CASSPPVGNRGNEKLFF. The CDR3, as DNA: TGTGCCAGCAGTCCCCCGGTCGGTAACAGGGGGAATGAAAAACTGTTTTTT.